This T cell receptor beta chain derives from a study of T cells after yellow fever vaccination. UMIs were added to TCR cDNA along with a universal primer site when it was made by 5'RACE template switching. A single record per CDR3 protein comes from TCRdb applying MiXCR to the 5' RACE reads. Of around 100,000 distinct CDR3 sequences detected, 7% to 8.5% appear once; the ten largest clones hold around 25%. This clonotype was seen ten or more times. Looked up from germline, CDR1 is LGHNA and CDR2 is YSLEER. This CDR3 has 15 residues. The junction had 4 bases not matched to a gene; V was cut back by 4 bases and J by 0 bases.

The sample in question was CD8+ T cells sorted from PBMCs, obtained 45 days after the yellow fever booster vaccination. This TCR came from a man aged 30 to 45 who received the YFV17D yellow fever vaccine. The J gene is TRBJ1-2, the V gene TRBV4-3, with TRBD1 matching 8 bases. The CDR3 sequence is CASSPGQGANYGYTF. In nucleotides, the CDR3 is TGCGCCAGCAGCCCTGGACAGGGAGCTAACTATGGCTACACCTTC.